The entry that follows covers one T cell receptor beta chain sequence. This sample is part of a study of cytotoxic CD8 clonotypes in ibrutinib-treated CLL. Sequencing was performed with immunoSEQ multiplex PCR; in TCRdb, only in-frame clones are kept and a portion is missing. The table records some 130,000 clones, 80% to 90% of them present only once. With 0 bases removed from V and 9 bases from J, the gap between germline ends came to 9 bases. Germline CDR1 LGHNA, CDR2 YSLEER. The CDR3 consists of 13 residues. Specimen: PBMCs, collected after 24 months of ibrutinib treatment. The chain combines TRBV4-3 with TRBJ2-1; TRBD1 is a possible D gene (5 bases). This sequence was found in a human donor with chronic lymphocytic leukemia. CDR3 DNA: TGCGCCAGCAGCCAAGATTGGCAGGGTGAGCAGTTCTTC. This codes for CASSQDWQGEQFF.